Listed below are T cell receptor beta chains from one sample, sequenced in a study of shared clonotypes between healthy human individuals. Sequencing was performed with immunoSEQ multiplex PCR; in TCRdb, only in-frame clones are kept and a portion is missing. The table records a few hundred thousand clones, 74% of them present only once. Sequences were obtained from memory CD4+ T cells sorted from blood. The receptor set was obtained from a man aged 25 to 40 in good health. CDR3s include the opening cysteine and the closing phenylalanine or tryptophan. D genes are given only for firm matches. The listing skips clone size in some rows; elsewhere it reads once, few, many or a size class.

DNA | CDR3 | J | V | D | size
TGCGCCAGCAGTGGCTCAGATACGCAGTATTTT | CASSGSDTQYF | TRBJ2-3 | TRBV10-2 | - | -
TGTGCCAGCAGCGTAAGCAGCGGGCCCCGATATGAGCAGTTCTTC | CASSVSSGPRYEQFF | TRBJ2-1 | TRBV9 | - | -
TGTGCCAGCAGTGAATACAGGAGAGATTCACCCCTCCACTTT | CASSEYRRDSPLHF | TRBJ1-6 | TRBV2 | - | -
TGTGCCAGCAGCCCTCAGACTAGCGGGAGATATGGGGATACGCAGTATTTT | CASSPQTSGRYGDTQYF | TRBJ2-3 | TRBV5-4 | TRBD2 | -
TGTGCCAGCAGCGTAAGCCAGGGTGGGGAGACCCAGTACTTC | CASSVSQGGETQYF | TRBJ2-5 | TRBV9 | - | -
TGTGCCAGCAGCCATCCCACCGGGACTGCTAAAGAGACCCAGTACTTC | CASSHPTGTAKETQYF | TRBJ2-5 | TRBV4-2 | - | -
TGTGCCAGCAGCCAAACCGGGACAGGGTCCGGTGGCTACACCTTC | CASSQTGTGSGGYTF | TRBJ1-2 | TRBV16 | TRBD1 | medium-sized
TGTGCCAGCAGCCGACAGGAGAGCTCCTACGAGCAGTACTTC | CASSRQESSYEQYF | TRBJ2-7 | TRBV2 | - | -
TGTGCCAGCAGTTTAGGGGGACTAGCGAGCAGCGAGCAGTACTTC | CASSLGGLASSEQYF | TRBJ2-7 | TRBV27 | TRBD2 | -
TGTGCCAGCAGCCACGGACAGGGTAGTGAAAAACTGTTTTTT | CASSHGQGSEKLFF | TRBJ1-4 | TRBV11-2 | TRBD1 | few
TGCAGCGTTGAAAGGCGGCTTGGGTACAATGAGCAGTTCTTC | CSVERRLGYNEQFF | TRBJ2-1 | TRBV29-1 | - | -
TGTGCCAGCTCACCCCCGGGGTCGGACAGGTACAATGAGCAGTTCTTC | CASSPPGSDRYNEQFF | TRBJ2-1 | TRBV18 | TRBD1 | -
TGTGCCAGCAAAGACACCTACTCTTCCTACAATGAGCAGTTCTTC | CASKDTYSSYNEQFF | TRBJ2-1 | TRBV6-1 | - | -
TGTGCCAGCAGTCCCAGAGGAGGCGGTCGAGGCTACGAGCAGTACTTC | CASSPRGGGRGYEQYF | TRBJ2-7 | TRBV28 | - | -
TGTGCCCTCATGGGGAGGGAGAGGTCGGATACGCAGTATTTT | CALMGRERSDTQYF | TRBJ2-3 | TRBV5-4 | TRBD2 | -
TGTGCCAGCAGTGAGTCCAGTGAGCAGTTCTTC | CASSESSEQFF | TRBJ2-1 | TRBV25-1 | - | -
TGTGCCAGCAGTCGGACAGGGGGCTCTGGGGCCAACGTCCTGACTTTC | CASSRTGGSGANVLTF | TRBJ2-6 | TRBV9 | TRBD1 | -
TGTGCCATCAGTGGGGGACAGGCGTATGGCTACACCTTC | CAISGGQAYGYTF | TRBJ1-2 | TRBV10-3 | TRBD1 | few
TGTGCCAGCAGCCACGACAGGGGACGTCGGAATGAGCAGTTCTTC | CASSHDRGRRNEQFF | TRBJ2-1 | TRBV5-5 | TRBD1 | -
TGTGCCAGCAGCGTTTCACATGTACCACTGGAGCAGTTCTTC | CASSVSHVPLEQFF | TRBJ2-1 | TRBV9 | - | few
TGTGCCAGCAGTGGGGAAGAAGTCCAGCCCCAGCATTTT | CASSGEEVQPQHF | TRBJ1-5 | TRBV2 | - | few
TGCGCCAGCAGCTTGCGGCAGGGACTGAACACCGGGGAGCTGTTTTTT | CASSLRQGLNTGELFF | TRBJ2-2 | TRBV5-1 | - | -
TGTGCCAGCAGCCTCAGGGGGGACCGGAATGTTCATGAGCAGTTCTTC | CASSLRGDRNVHEQFF | TRBJ2-1 | TRBV9 | - | -